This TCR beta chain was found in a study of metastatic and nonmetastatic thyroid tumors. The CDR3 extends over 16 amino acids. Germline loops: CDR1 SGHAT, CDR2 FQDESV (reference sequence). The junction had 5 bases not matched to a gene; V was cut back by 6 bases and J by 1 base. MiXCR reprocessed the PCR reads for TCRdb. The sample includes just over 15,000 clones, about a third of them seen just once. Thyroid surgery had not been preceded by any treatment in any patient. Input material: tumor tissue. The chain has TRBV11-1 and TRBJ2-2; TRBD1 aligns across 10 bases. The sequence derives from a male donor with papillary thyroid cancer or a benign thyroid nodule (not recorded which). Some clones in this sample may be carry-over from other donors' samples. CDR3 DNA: TGTGCCAGCAGGGCCGGGACAGGGGTGAACACCGGGGAGCTGTTTTTT. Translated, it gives CASRAGTGVNTGELFF.